This TCR beta chain was obtained from a study of control samples from healthy donors and cancer patients. CDR1 is LNHDA, CDR2 SQIVND, per germline (reference sequence). Trimming took off 7 bases at V and 1 base at J, with 10 bases between the two ends. The CDR3 totals 13 residues. Measured with immunoSEQ multiplex PCR; TCRdb has only the in-frame clones, and not every one. The sample consists of about 69,000 clones, roughly 82% of them appearing once. As to this clone: In the same sample, other DNA sequences code for this CDR3.

The source of this sequence is a woman aged 50 to 60 with lung cancer. Sequencing was carried out using PBMCs. The V call is TRBV19, the J call TRBJ1-1; no definite D call. The chain's CDR3 is CASKGSTNTEAFF. Here the CDR3 DNA reads TGTGCCAGTAAGGGCTCTACGAACACTGAAGCTTTCTTT.